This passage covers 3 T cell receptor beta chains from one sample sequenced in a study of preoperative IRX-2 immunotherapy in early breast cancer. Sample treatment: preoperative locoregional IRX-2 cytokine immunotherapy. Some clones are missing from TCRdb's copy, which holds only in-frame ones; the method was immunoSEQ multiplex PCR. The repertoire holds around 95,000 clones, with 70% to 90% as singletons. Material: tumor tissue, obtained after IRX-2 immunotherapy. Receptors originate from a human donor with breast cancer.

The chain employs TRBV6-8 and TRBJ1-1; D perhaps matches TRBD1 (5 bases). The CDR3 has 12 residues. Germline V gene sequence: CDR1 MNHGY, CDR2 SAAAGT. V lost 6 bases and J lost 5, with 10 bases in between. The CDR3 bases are TGTGCCAGCAGCAGGGATCAGACTGAAGCTTTCTTT. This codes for CASSRDQTEAFF.

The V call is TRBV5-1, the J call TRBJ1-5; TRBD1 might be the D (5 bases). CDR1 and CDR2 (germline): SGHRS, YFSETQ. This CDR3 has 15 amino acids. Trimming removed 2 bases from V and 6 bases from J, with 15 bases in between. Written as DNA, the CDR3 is TGCGCCAGCAGCTTCGGGGGGTCGATGGGTCAGCCCCAGCATTTT. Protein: CASSFGGSMGQPQHF.

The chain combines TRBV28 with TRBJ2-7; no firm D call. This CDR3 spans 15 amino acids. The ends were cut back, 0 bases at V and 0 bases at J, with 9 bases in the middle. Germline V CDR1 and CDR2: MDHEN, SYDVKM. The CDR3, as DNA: TGTGCCAGCAGTTTATGGGGAAGCAGCTCCTACGAGCAGTACTTC. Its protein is CASSLWGSSSYEQYF.